The rows below give T cell receptor beta chains drawn from one sample of a study of breast tumors, draining lymph nodes, adjacent tissues. TCRdb analysed the multiplex PCR reads with MiXCR anew, one entry per CDR3 protein. The sample includes under 75,000 distinct CDR3 sequences, approximately 54% of them seen just once. The sequenced sample was breast tumor tissue. These TCRs come from a female donor with breast cancer. Some clones in this sample may be carry-over from other donors' samples. CDR3s include the opening cysteine and the closing phenylalanine or tryptophan. The order of the fields is clone size, V gene, D gene, J gene, CDR3 DNA, CDR3 protein. A D gene is named only where the DNA matches it firmly. Size values are once, few and many counts, or a class for expanded clones, and some rows have none.

clone size: -; V gene: TRBV2; D gene: -; J gene: TRBJ1-6; CDR3 DNA: TGTGCCAGCAGTGGAGTTTCGAAGGGGGGCGATTCACCCCTCCACTTT; CDR3 protein: CASSGVSKGGDSPLHF
clone size: once; V gene: TRBV20-1; D gene: TRBD1; J gene: TRBJ2-1; CDR3 DNA: TGCAGTGCTCCGGGACAGGGCTACAATGAGCAGTTCTTC; CDR3 protein: CSAPGQGYNEQFF
clone size: many; V gene: TRBV2; D gene: TRBD1; J gene: TRBJ2-3; CDR3 DNA: TGTGCCAGCAGTGAAGGGGGACAGGGAACAGATACGCAGTATTTT; CDR3 protein: CASSEGGQGTDTQYF
clone size: -; V gene: TRBV20-1; D gene: -; J gene: TRBJ2-3; CDR3 DNA: TGCAGTGCTAGGTACATAGCGAACACAGATACGCAGTATTTT; CDR3 protein: CSARYIANTDTQYF
clone size: few; V gene: TRBV6-2/TRBV6-3; D gene: TRBD2; J gene: TRBJ2-1; CDR3 DNA: TGTGCCAGCAGTCACTCGACAGGGACTAGCAGCTACAATGAGCAGTTCTTC; CDR3 protein: CASSHSTGTSSYNEQFF
clone size: many; V gene: TRBV18; D gene: -; J gene: TRBJ2-7; CDR3 DNA: TGTGCCAGCTCACCACCAGGGGCAATGGACGAGCAGTACTTC; CDR3 protein: CASSPPGAMDEQYF
clone size: many; V gene: TRBV7-9; D gene: -; J gene: TRBJ1-1; CDR3 DNA: TGTGCCAGCAGCTTCGTAAGGATAGAAAACACTGAAGCTTTCTTT; CDR3 protein: CASSFVRIENTEAFF
clone size: many; V gene: TRBV7-8; D gene: -; J gene: TRBJ1-2; CDR3 DNA: TGTGCCAGCAGTTGGTGGGACTATGGCTACACCTTC; CDR3 protein: CASSWWDYGYTF
clone size: -; V gene: TRBV12-3/TRBV12-4; D gene: TRBD2; J gene: TRBJ2-1; CDR3 DNA: TGTGCCAGCCTTCCCCCCGGGACTAGTCGCGTCATCTCCTACAATGAGCAGTTCTTC; CDR3 protein: CASLPPGTSRVISYNEQFF
clone size: -; V gene: TRBV5-1; D gene: TRBD1; J gene: TRBJ1-4; CDR3 DNA: TGCGCCAGCAGCCTCACCAGGGGGGAAAAACTGTTTTTT; CDR3 protein: CASSLTRGEKLFF
clone size: once; V gene: TRBV4-1; D gene: -; J gene: TRBJ2-6; CDR3 DNA: TGCGCCAGCAGCCAACAGAGTACCTCTGGGGCCAACGTCCTGACTTTC; CDR3 protein: CASSQQSTSGANVLTF
clone size: many; V gene: TRBV28; D gene: -; J gene: TRBJ1-5; CDR3 DNA: TGTGCCAGCATCCCGGACAGATCCTCACCCCAGCATTTT; CDR3 protein: CASIPDRSSPQHF
clone size: once; V gene: TRBV20-1; D gene: -; J gene: TRBJ1-4; CDR3 DNA: TGCAGTGCTAGAGATGGGGCAGGGCTGGAAAAACTGTTTTTT; CDR3 protein: CSARDGAGLEKLFF
clone size: -; V gene: TRBV7-8; D gene: -; J gene: TRBJ2-5; CDR3 DNA: TGTGCCAGCAGCGGCGTTCCCGAGGAGACCCAGTACTTC; CDR3 protein: CASSGVPEETQYF
clone size: -; V gene: TRBV14; D gene: TRBD2; J gene: TRBJ2-5; CDR3 DNA: TGTGCCAGCAGCCAAGATTGGGGTGGGCTAGCGGGACAAGAGACCCAGTACTTC; CDR3 protein: CASSQDWGGLAGQETQYF
clone size: -; V gene: TRBV9; D gene: -; J gene: TRBJ1-2; CDR3 DNA: TGTGCCAGCAGCGTAGGGGGGATCTATGGCTACACCTTC; CDR3 protein: CASSVGGIYGYTF
clone size: -; V gene: TRBV2; D gene: -; J gene: TRBJ1-2; CDR3 DNA: TGTGCCAGCAGTGACAGGGTAAAGTATGGCTACACCTTC; CDR3 protein: CASSDRVKYGYTF
clone size: -; V gene: TRBV7-6; D gene: TRBD2; J gene: TRBJ2-2; CDR3 DNA: TGTGCCAGCAGTCGCGGGGCTAGCGGGAGCTTTGGGACCGGGGAGCTGTTTTTT; CDR3 protein: CASSRGASGSFGTGELFF
clone size: -; V gene: TRBV20-1; D gene: TRBD1; J gene: TRBJ1-6; CDR3 DNA: TGCAGTGCTAGCCCAGTGACAGGGGGAACTTCACCCCTCCACTTT; CDR3 protein: CSASPVTGGTSPLHF
clone size: -; V gene: TRBV6-7; D gene: -; J gene: TRBJ1-4; CDR3 DNA: TGTGCCAGCAGTGGGGCAGGTTGGGATGAAAAACTGTTTTTT; CDR3 protein: CASSGAGWDEKLFF
clone size: -; V gene: TRBV20-1; D gene: -; J gene: TRBJ1-2; CDR3 DNA: TGCAGTGCTAGAGCCACCGGGACAAAATCAGCTAACTATGGCTACACCTTC; CDR3 protein: CSARATGTKSANYGYTF
clone size: many; V gene: TRBV2; D gene: -; J gene: TRBJ1-4; CDR3 DNA: TGTGCCAGCAGCCGGGACACTAATGAAAAACTGTTTTTT; CDR3 protein: CASSRDTNEKLFF
clone size: few; V gene: TRBV10-3; D gene: TRBD1; J gene: TRBJ1-2; CDR3 DNA: TGTGCCATCAGTGGGGGACAGGGGGCAGGCTACACCTTC; CDR3 protein: CAISGGQGAGYTF
clone size: -; V gene: TRBV5-1; D gene: -; J gene: TRBJ2-3; CDR3 DNA: TGCGCCAGCAGCCCTTGGACGGGTTCAGACACGCAGTATTTT; CDR3 protein: CASSPWTGSDTQYF
clone size: -; V gene: TRBV19; D gene: -; J gene: TRBJ2-7; CDR3 DNA: TGTGCCAGTAGTATTTCAGGGGGGCAGCCCCAGCAGTACTTC; CDR3 protein: CASSISGGQPQQYF